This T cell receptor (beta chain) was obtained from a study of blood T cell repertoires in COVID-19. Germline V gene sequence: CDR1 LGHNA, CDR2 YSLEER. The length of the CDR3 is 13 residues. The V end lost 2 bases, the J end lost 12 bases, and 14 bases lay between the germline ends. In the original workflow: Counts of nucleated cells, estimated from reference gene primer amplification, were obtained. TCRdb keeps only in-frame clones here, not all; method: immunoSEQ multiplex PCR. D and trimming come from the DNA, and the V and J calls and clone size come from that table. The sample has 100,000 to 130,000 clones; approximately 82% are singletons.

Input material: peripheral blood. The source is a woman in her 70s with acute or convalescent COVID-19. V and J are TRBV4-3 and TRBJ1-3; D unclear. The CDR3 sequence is CASSQSREEGIYF. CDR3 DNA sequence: TGCGCCAGCAGCCAATCTAGGGAAGAGGGCATATATTTT.